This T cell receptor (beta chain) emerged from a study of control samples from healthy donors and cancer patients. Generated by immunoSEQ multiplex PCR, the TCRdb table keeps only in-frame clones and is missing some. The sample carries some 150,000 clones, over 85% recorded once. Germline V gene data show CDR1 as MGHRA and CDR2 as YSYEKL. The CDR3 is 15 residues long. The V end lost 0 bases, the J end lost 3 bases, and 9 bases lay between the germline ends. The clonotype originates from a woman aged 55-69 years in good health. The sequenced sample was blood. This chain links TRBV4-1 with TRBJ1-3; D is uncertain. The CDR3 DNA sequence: TGCGCCAGCAGCCAAGACGTGGGAGTTGGAAACACCATATATTTT. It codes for CASSQDVGVGNTIYF.